These T cell receptor beta chains were read from a single sample in a study of T-cell memory formation after mild COVID-19. MiXCR was run by TCRdb on the 5' RACE reads, yielding one entry per CDR3 protein. Here the sample spans about 400,000 distinct CDR3 sequences, more than 15% being singletons. The sequenced sample was PBMCs or a T cell subset sorted from them (not recorded which). The receptors shown here come from a man in his late teens or twenties who had mild COVID-19 (a few samples of this study predate the infection). Cell type and time point are not known. The CDR3 runs from the conserved cysteine through the conserved F or W. Each record gives: D gene, J gene, V gene, CDR3 protein. D genes are given only for firm matches.

NA	TRBJ2-3	TRBV12-3/TRBV12-4	CASSFRWAASDTQYF
TRBD1	TRBJ2-1	TRBV7-6	CASSFWTGNEQFF
NA	TRBJ2-5	TRBV5-1	CASSRDNRAEETQYF
NA	TRBJ1-2	TRBV5-1	CASSLQVRQGYGYTF
NA	TRBJ1-5	TRBV28	CASRAREQGLGNQPQHF
TRBD1	TRBJ1-4	TRBV25-1	CASSGDREVEKLFF
TRBD1	TRBJ2-5	TRBV23-1	CASSQWDSRQETQYF
NA	TRBJ1-1	TRBV9	CASSVEGQNTEAFF
TRBD1	TRBJ2-7	TRBV12-3/TRBV12-4	CASSLQGARWSEQYF
NA	TRBJ2-5	TRBV6-2/TRBV6-3	CASTQLGGWETQYF
NA	TRBJ2-1	TRBV30	CAWSSVNEQFF
NA	TRBJ1-1	TRBV7-9	CASSLQGPEAFF
TRBD1	TRBJ2-3	TRBV7-2	CASSWDRGLTDTQYF
NA	TRBJ2-3	TRBV11-2	CASCSGGDTQYF
NA	TRBJ2-2	TRBV24-1	CATSDLFEGGGNTGELFF
NA	TRBJ2-5	TRBV24-1	CATSDAAGQQETQYF
NA	TRBJ2-7	TRBV2	CASSEEDRTTYEQYF
NA	TRBJ2-5	TRBV5-1	CASSDRAKETQYF
NA	TRBJ2-3	TRBV6-5	CASSLNGAQDTQYF
NA	TRBJ1-1	TRBV5-5	CASSLTPVAGEAFF
NA	TRBJ2-3	TRBV4-3	CASSQDVTDTQYF
TRBD1	TRBJ1-1	TRBV5-1	CASSDPGQENTEAFF
NA	TRBJ2-7	TRBV5-5	CASSLTATKSSYEQYF
NA	TRBJ2-5	TRBV28	CASSDYQETQYF